This TCR beta chain was captured by sequencing in a study of neoadjuvant anti-PD-1 for oral cavity cancer (dated by TCRdb to about 2021). About the investigation overall: Before curative-intent surgical resection, most patients were given three to four biweekly doses of nivolumab at 3 mg/kg. There were 12 to 13 patients in the parent correlative cohort, and the response rate was 30% to 35%. Patients without progression received a fourth nivolumab dose around day 43 and underwent definitive surgical resection on days 50-56. Under RECIST 1.1, a patient counted as a responder if showing complete response, partial response or stable disease, and as a non-responder if showing progression. General conclusions and limits of the study: Only three patients per response group were included in the TCR analyses, and the authors called for validation in larger cohorts. After neoadjuvant nivolumab, T cell clonality (Gini index) in PBMCs was significantly higher in non-responders than in responders. Higher pretreatment blood Treg/Th17 ratios correlated with higher pretreatment blood TCRbeta clonality and lower post-treatment tumor TCRbeta clonality.

Reading from cysteine to phenylalanine, the CDR3 counts 15 amino acids. The kept DNA is CDR3 alone, 45 bases in frame from the first base. V is reduced by 5 bases and J by 5 bases, leaving a spacing of 15 bases between them. CDR1 and CDR2 were assigned from the germline V gene as MGHDK and SYGVNS. PBMC libraries used mostly about 0.5 ug of input genomic DNA for deep sequencing, with six replicates per sample. Following the manufacturer's instructions, the team built TCRbeta libraries using the immunoSEQ hsTCRbeta kit. An Illumina NovaSeq 6000 S4 flow cell was used to sequence the final libraries, which had first been combined to 3 nM. The source study handled its data this way. The immunoSEQ Analyzer handled quality control and preprocessing of the raw data. The analysis was limited to productive rearrangements, and each clonotype was defined by a unique CDR3 amino acid sequence. Repertoire clonality was estimated as the Gini-Simpson index, which was calculated using the R package tcR. Student's t test was used to compare Gini indices, and Pearson correlation was used to assess associations with tumor size change. Not all clones reach the TCRdb copy of this immuneACCESS table, which keeps in-frame sequences only. Checked studies attribute under half of the gap to unresolved V genes and leave the rest unexplained. V and J calls and clone size are as listed in that table; D and trimming were resolved from the DNA. This sample holds 6,900 or so clones; roughly 79% were observed only once. Around 3.2% of the sample rests with the top ten.

About this clone itself: The specificity of this receptor is unknown. Nothing much larger sits one base from this clone, and base qualities are not available.

The time point label, as the study defines it: before neoadjuvant nivolumab. The patients had newly diagnosed stage II-IVA oral cavity squamous cell carcinoma and had not received any prior systemic or radiation treatment. The cohort consisted of patients with HPV-negative, locally advanced oral cavity squamous cell carcinoma. Peripheral blood mononuclear cells were analyzed directly, without maintenance or expansion in culture. Samples were obtained from a longitudinal correlative study of a single-arm phase II trial of neoadjuvant nivolumab in oral cavity squamous cell carcinoma. Subject-matched pre- and post-treatment PBMCs and tumors from three responders and three non-responders underwent genomic DNA-based TCRbeta sequencing. Peripheral blood mononuclear cells were drawn once before nivolumab treatment and a second time after treatment, when surgery took place. The Maxwell RSC DNA from Cells kit was used to extract genomic DNA from PBMCs.

The sequence was collected from a person aged 35 to 85 with oral cavity squamous cell carcinoma. This receptor chain uses TRBV25-1 and TRBJ2-2, and TRBD1 may be the D gene, going by 5 matching bases. The specimen was PBMCs, collected before nivolumab (anti-PD-1) treatment. The nucleotide sequence reads TGTGCCAGCAGTCCTCGGGTGACAGAAACCGGGGAGCTGTTTTTT. The encoded protein is CASSPRVTETGELFF.